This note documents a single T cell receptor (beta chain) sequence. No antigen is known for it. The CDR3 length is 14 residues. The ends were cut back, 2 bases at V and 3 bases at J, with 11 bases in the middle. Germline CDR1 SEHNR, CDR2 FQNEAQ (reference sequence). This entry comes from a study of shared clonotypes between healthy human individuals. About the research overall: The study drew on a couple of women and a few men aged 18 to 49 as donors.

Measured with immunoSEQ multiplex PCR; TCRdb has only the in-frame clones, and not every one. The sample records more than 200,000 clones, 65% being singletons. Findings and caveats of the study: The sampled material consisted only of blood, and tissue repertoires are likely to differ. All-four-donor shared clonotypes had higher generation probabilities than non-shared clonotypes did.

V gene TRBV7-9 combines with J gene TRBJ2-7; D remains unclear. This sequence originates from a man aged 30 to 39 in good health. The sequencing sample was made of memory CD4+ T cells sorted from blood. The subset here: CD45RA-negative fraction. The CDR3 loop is CASSLSPTHYEQYF. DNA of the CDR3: TGTGCCAGCAGCTTAAGTCCGACACACTACGAGCAGTACTTC.